These 26 T cell receptor beta chains came from one sample sequenced in a study of cytomegalovirus exposure and HLA in healthy donors (dated by TCRdb to about 2017). Library preparation was by the immunoSEQ multiplex PCR assay. For the multiplex PCR, a mixture combining 60 forward primers for TCR Vbeta segments and 13 reverse primers for TCR Jbeta segments was used. TCRdb holds this immuneACCESS table with in-frame rearrangements only. Some clones are missing; in checked studies, unresolved V genes explain under half, and the rest has no known cause. Recorded for this sample are approximately 160,000 clones; 80% to 85% of them occurred a single time. Under 1% of the sample goes to the ten largest clones. Sequences were obtained from PBMCs. Receptors originate from a girl aged 2 to 10 in good health and CMV-seropositive.

In this sample, this clone turned up once. The chain joins TRBV29-1 to TRBJ2-7, with D possibly matching TRBD2 (6 bases). Trimming removed 6 bases from V and 2 bases from J, with 20 bases in between. The CDR3 consists of 15 residues. The V gene's germline CDR1 is SQVTM and CDR2 ANQGSEA. CDR3 sequence (DNA): TGCAGCGTACCCGATCGTTCGCGGGGCCCCTACGAGCAGTACTTC. Protein: CSVPDRSRGPYEQYF.

V is TRBV2 and J is TRBJ2-2; 8 nucleotides align to TRBD2. CDR1 and CDR2 (germline): SNHLY, FYNNEI. The J segment lost 1 base and the V segment lost 0 bases, leaving 4 bases of the junction unmatched. The CDR3 has 17 amino acids. The CDR3: CASSEAPSGRNTGELFF. The CDR3 DNA sequence: TGTGCCAGCAGTGAAGCCCCAAGCGGGAGGAACACCGGGGAGCTGTTTTTT.

The chain carries TRBV2 and TRBJ2-2; 9 bases line up with TRBD1. V lost 10 bases, J lost 4 bases, and 13 bases stayed unmatched. The CDR3 covers 16 residues. Germline CDR1 is SNHLY and CDR2 is FYNNEI. CDR3 DNA sequence: TGTGCCACCTCGACGGGGACAGGGTCGGGCACCGGGGAGCTGTTTTTT. This sequence encodes CATSTGTGSGTGELFF. The whole variable domain, filled in from reference TRBV2 and TRBJ2-2, reads EPEVTQTPSHQVTQMGQEVILRCVPISNHLYFYWYRQILGQKVEFLVSFYNNEISEKSEIFDDQFSVERPDGSNFTLKIRSTKLEDSAMYFCATSTGTGSGTGELFFGEGSRLTVL.

The count of this clone is one. The V gene is TRBV5-1, the J gene TRBJ1-1, with 8 bases fitting TRBD1. J lost 1 base, V lost 7 bases, and 12 bases had no gene match. There are 16 residues in the CDR3. Per the germline V gene, CDR1 is SGHRS and CDR2 is YFSETQ. CDR3 loop: CASPNTDREENTEAFF. The CDR3 region has the DNA TGCGCCAGCCCCAACACGGACAGGGAAGAGAACACTGAAGCTTTCTTT.

The chain is built from TRBV28 and TRBJ1-3; tentative D call: TRBD1 (5 bases). Trimming shortened V by 3 bases and J by 5 bases, and 23 bases separated the two germline ends. CDR1 and CDR2 from the germline V gene are MDHEN and SYDVKM. The CDR3 contains 18 residues. CDR3 nucleotide sequence: TGTGCCAGCAGTTTCCTCCGATCCGCAGGGCATGAAAGAAACACCATATATTTT. It translates to CASSFLRSAGHERNTIYF.

This chain joins TRBV14 and TRBJ2-1, with 9 bases that match TRBD1. Germline-derived CDR1 and CDR2 are SGHDN and FVKESK. CDR3 length equals 16 residues. V lost 2 bases to trimming and J lost 7 bases; unmatched junction nucleotides: 9. CDR3 sequence reads: CASSQLQGASANEQFF. In nucleotides, the CDR3 is TGTGCCAGCAGCCAACTACAGGGGGCGAGTGCAAATGAGCAGTTCTTC.

This clone was seen a single time. This chain connects TRBV30 to TRBJ2-7; 9 bases match TRBD1. The CDR3 has 14 amino acids. In germline, CDR1 is GTSNPN, CDR2 SVGIG (reference sequence). Trimming at V came to 3 bases and at J to 2 bases, leaving 5 bases not matched to a gene. The CDR3 DNA follows: TGTGCCTGGAGAAAACAGGGGGCAACCTACGAGCAGTACTTC. Protein: CAWRKQGATYEQYF.

V and J are TRBV10-3 and TRBJ1-4, with D possibly TRBD1 on 6 matching bases. V lost 0 bases to trimming and J lost 10 bases, with 15 bases between them. In germline, CDR1 is ENHRY, CDR2 SYGVKD. The CDR3 totals 15 residues. CDR3 region: CAISESNRVAGKLFF. The CDR3, as DNA: TGTGCCATCAGTGAGTCGAACAGGGTAGCAGGAAAACTGTTTTTT.

This clone was counted a single time. The J gene is TRBJ1-1, the V gene TRBV5-1; D call uncertain. The germline gives CDR1 SGHRS, CDR2 YFSETQ. The CDR3 length is 15 residues. V shed 0 bases and J shed 5 bases, with 14 bases lying between them. The chain's CDR3 is CASSLDWHALTEAFF. The CDR3 region has the DNA TGCGCCAGCAGCTTGGATTGGCACGCCCTGACTGAAGCTTTCTTT.

V gene TRBV12-5 combines with J gene TRBJ1-1; 11 bases line up with TRBD1. J gave up 9 bases and V 1 base, and 22 bases lay outside the gene matches. The CDR3 is made up of 20 amino acids. Germline assignment: CDR1 LGHNT and CDR2 FRNRAP. In DNA, the CDR3 is TGTGCTAGTGGTTTGGGGCCCCCGGGACAGGGGGAGTGGTGGTCGTCTCAAGCTTTCTTT. Amino acid sequence: CASGLGPPGQGEWWSSQAFF.

This chain links TRBV13 with TRBJ1-1; the D gene is possibly TRBD1 (6 bases). CDR1 and CDR2 (germline): PRHDT, FYEKMQ (reference sequence). V lost 5 bases, J lost 1 base, and 17 bases lay in between. There are 16 residues in the CDR3. CDR3 in amino acids: CASSPLGAGANTEAFF. The CDR3 DNA is TGTGCCAGCAGCCCCCTTGGGGCAGGGGCGAACACTGAAGCTTTCTTT. The variable domain in full, with the rest retrieved from reference TRBV13 and TRBJ1-1, is AAGVIQSPRHLIKEKRETATLKCYPIPRHDTVYWYQQGPGQDPQFLISFYEKMQSDKGSIPDRFSAQQFSDYHSELNMSSLELGDSALYFCASSPLGAGANTEAFFGQGTRLTVV.

The rearrangement uses TRBV11-2 and TRBJ2-6; D may be TRBD1 (6 bases). V lost 5 bases, J lost 2 bases, and 16 bases lay in between. This CDR3 comprises 17 residues. Germline assignment: CDR1 SGHAT and CDR2 FQNNGV. This CDR3 reads CASSVGASRAGANVLTF. CDR3 coding DNA: TGTGCCAGCAGCGTGGGGGCGTCCCGCGCTGGGGCCAACGTCCTGACTTTC.

The rearrangement joins TRBV30 to TRBJ2-5; D is unresolved. V was clipped by 3 bases and J by 3 bases, with 5 bases between them. Germline V CDR1 and CDR2: GTSNPN, SVGIG (reference sequence). The CDR3 contains 11 residues. The CDR3 protein is CAWSQKETQYF. The CDR3 DNA reads TGTGCCTGGAGCCAGAAAGAGACCCAGTACTTC.

The chain couples TRBV5-4 to TRBJ2-2; 8 bases match TRBD1. This CDR3 region has 14 residues. Germline values: CDR1 SGHNT, CDR2 YYREEE (reference sequence). The V and J ends lost 7 bases and 2 bases, in that order; junction bases with no gene match: 4. In nucleotides, the CDR3 is TGTGCCAGCCAGGGACAGGTCAACACCGGGGAGCTGTTTTTT. Its translation: CASQGQVNTGELFF.

This sequence joins TRBV14 and TRBJ1-1; D is undetermined. The CDR3 consists of 13 residues. CDR1 and CDR2 (germline): SGHDN, FVKESK. Trimming cost V 6 bases and J 4 bases, with 12 bases left between them. CDR3 in amino acids: CASRVLQTTEAFF. In nucleotides, the CDR3 is TGTGCCAGCAGGGTACTGCAAACCACTGAAGCTTTCTTT.

This clone was seen more than once but under ten times. The chain couples TRBV5-1 to TRBJ2-7; 12 bases match TRBD1. With V trimmed by 4 bases and J by 6 bases, 5 bases remained unmatched. The CDR3 length is 14 residues. Germline CDR1 reads SGHRS; CDR2 reads YFSETQ. The CDR3 region has the DNA TGCGCCAGCAGCGTACGGGACAGGGGGCCCGAGCAGTACTTC. Translating it yields CASSVRDRGPEQYF.

V gene TRBV6-5 combines with J gene TRBJ1-4; D ambiguous. V gave up 5 bases and J gave up 4 bases, with 11 bases separating them. Germline-derived CDR1 and CDR2 are MNHEY and SVGAGI. The CDR3 extends over 14 amino acids. Here the CDR3 DNA reads TGTGCCAGCAGTAGGACGGGGATTAATGAAAAACTGTTTTTT. It encodes CASSRTGINEKLFF.

The chain has TRBV9 and TRBJ1-2, with TRBD1 matching over 10 bases. The CDR3 totals 15 residues. Germline assignment: CDR1 SGDLS and CDR2 YYNGEE. Trimming at V came to 2 bases and at J to 2 bases, leaving 3 bases not matched to a gene. Written as DNA, the CDR3 is TGTGCCAGCAGCGTGGGACAGGGGTTAAACTATGGCTACACCTTC. Amino acids: CASSVGQGLNYGYTF.

J is TRBJ1-3 and V is TRBV7-2; TRBD1 matches at 7 bases. V was clipped by 1 base and J by 0 bases; unmatched bases: 3. The CDR3 spans 16 residues. Germline V gene sequence: CDR1 SGHTA, CDR2 FQGNSA. This CDR3 reads CASSLEHRGSGNTIYF. As DNA, the CDR3 is TGTGCCAGCAGCTTAGAGCACAGGGGCTCTGGAAACACCATATATTTT. The whole variable domain, filled in from reference TRBV7-2 and TRBJ1-3, reads GAGVSQSPSNKVTEKGKDVELRCDPISGHTALYWYRQSLGQGLEFLIYFQGNSAPDKSGLPSDRFSAERTGGSVSTLTIQRTQQEDSAVYLCASSLEHRGSGNTIYFGEGSWLTVV.

This chain uses TRBV10-2 with TRBJ1-4; 7 nucleotides match TRBD1. Germline V gene lookup returns CDR1 WSHSY and CDR2 SAAADI. Germline trimming cut 6 bases from V and 4 bases from J; bases unmatched to any gene: 8. This CDR3 spans 15 amino acids. The CDR3 DNA is TGCGCCAGCAGGGAAGGGGGCAGTAGTAATGAAAAACTGTTTTTT. Translating it yields CASREGGSSNEKLFF.

This clone was seen only once. This chain links TRBV5-6 with TRBJ2-2, with 7 bases identical to TRBD2. J was trimmed by 6 bases and V by 2 bases; bases with no gene match: 10. The CDR3 is 16 amino acids. Germline V gene data show CDR1 as SGHDT and CDR2 as YYEEEE. The CDR3: CASSFMAGAYSGELFF. The CDR3 DNA is TGTGCCAGCAGCTTCATGGCGGGAGCTTATTCCGGGGAGCTGTTTTTT. Looking up the rest from reference TRBV5-6 and TRBJ2-2 gives the full variable domain: DAGVTQSPTHLIKTRGQQVTLRCSPKSGHDTVSWYQQALGQGPQFIFQYYEEEERQRGNFPDRFSGHQFPNYSSELNVNALLLGDSALYLCASSFMAGAYSGELFFGEGSRLTVL.

The V gene is TRBV30, the J gene TRBJ2-1; possibly TRBD2 for D (5 bases). Germline CDR1 is GTSNPN and CDR2 is SVGIG (reference sequence). This CDR3 comprises 14 residues. Trimming pared 0 bases from V and 4 bases from J, leaving 10 bases between. The CDR3 protein is CAWSVKADYNEQFF. CDR3 sequence (DNA): TGTGCCTGGAGTGTCAAAGCGGATTACAATGAGCAGTTCTTC.

The gene calls are TRBV7-3 and TRBJ1-1; 11 nucleotides align to TRBD1. J was trimmed by 4 bases and V by 6 bases; bases with no gene match: 13. The CDR3 has 17 amino acids. Germline V gives CDR1 SGHTA, CDR2 FQGTGA. The CDR3 nucleotides read TGTGCCAGCAGTAGAGGACAGGGGGCGAAAATTACCACTGAAGCTTTCTTT. Protein: CASSRGQGAKITTEAFF.

The chain has TRBV6-5 and TRBJ2-2, with D tentatively TRBD2 (5 bases). The CDR3 contains 13 residues. Trimming removed 0 bases from V and 8 bases from J, with 7 bases in between. Germline lookup yields CDR1 MNHEY and CDR2 SVGAGI. For the CDR3, the DNA is TGTGCCAGCAGTTACTCAGGGAGAGGGGAGCTGTTTTTT. Its protein product is CASSYSGRGELFF.

The chain couples TRBV30 to TRBJ2-3, with D possibly TRBD1 on 5 matching bases. This CDR3 is 15 amino acids long. CDR1 and CDR2 from the germline V gene are GTSNPN and SVGIG (reference sequence). With 7 bases removed from V and 2 bases from J, the gap between germline ends came to 19 bases. The CDR3 sequence: CAYNTDRPYTDTQYF. DNA of the CDR3: TGTGCCTATAATACCGACAGACCGTACACAGATACGCAGTATTTT.

This chain connects TRBV7-8 to TRBJ2-3, with D maybe TRBD2 (6 bases). The CDR3 is 15 amino acids. The V end was cut by 8 bases, the J end by 3 bases, with 18 bases between. Germline V gene data show CDR1 as SGHVS and CDR2 as FQNEAQ. The CDR3 region is CASDRAGRTTDTQYF. For the CDR3, the DNA is TGTGCCAGCGATCGGGCGGGACGGACTACAGATACGCAGTATTTT.